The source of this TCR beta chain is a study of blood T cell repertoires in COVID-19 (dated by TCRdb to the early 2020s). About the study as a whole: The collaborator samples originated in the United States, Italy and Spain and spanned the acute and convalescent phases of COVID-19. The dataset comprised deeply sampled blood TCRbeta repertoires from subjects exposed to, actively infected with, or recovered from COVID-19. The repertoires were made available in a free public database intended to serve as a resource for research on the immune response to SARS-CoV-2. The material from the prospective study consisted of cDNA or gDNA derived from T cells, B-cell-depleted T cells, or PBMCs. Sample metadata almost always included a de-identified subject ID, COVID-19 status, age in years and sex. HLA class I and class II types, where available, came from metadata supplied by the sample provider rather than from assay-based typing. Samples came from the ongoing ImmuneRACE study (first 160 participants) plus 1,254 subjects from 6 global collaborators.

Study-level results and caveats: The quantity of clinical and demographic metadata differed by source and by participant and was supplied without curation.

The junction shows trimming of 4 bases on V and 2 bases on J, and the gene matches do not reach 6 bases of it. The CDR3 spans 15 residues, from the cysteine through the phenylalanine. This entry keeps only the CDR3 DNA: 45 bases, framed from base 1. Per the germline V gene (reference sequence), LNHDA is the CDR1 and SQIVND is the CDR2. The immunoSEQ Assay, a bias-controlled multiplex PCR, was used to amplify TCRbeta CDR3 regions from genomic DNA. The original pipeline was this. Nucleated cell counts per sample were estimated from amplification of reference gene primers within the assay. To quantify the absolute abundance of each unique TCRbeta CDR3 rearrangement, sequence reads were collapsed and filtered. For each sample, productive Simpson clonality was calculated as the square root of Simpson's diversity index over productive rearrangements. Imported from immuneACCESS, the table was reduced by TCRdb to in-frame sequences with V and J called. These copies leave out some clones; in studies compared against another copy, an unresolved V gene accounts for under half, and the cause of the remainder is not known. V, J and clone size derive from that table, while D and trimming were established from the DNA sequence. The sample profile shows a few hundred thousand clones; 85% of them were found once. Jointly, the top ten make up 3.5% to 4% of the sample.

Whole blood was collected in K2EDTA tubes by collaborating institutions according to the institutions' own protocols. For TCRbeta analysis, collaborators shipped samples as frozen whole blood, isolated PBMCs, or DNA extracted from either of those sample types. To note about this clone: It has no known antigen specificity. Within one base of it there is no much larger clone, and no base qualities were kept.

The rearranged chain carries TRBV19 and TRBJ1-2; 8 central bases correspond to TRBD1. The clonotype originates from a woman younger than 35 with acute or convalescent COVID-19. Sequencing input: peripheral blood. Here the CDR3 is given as CASSTGQGLNYGYTF. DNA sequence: TGTGCCAGTAGTACCGGACAGGGCCTAAACTATGGCTACACCTTC. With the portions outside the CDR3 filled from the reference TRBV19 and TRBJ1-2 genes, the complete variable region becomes DGGITQSPKYLFRKEGQNVTLSCEQNLNHDAMYWYRQDPGQGLRLIYYSQIVNDFQKGDIAEGYSVSREKKESFPLTVTSAQKNPTAFYLCASSTGQGLNYGYTFGSGTRLTVV.